This is a list of T cell receptor beta chains from one sample in a study of cytotoxic CD8 clonotypes in ibrutinib-treated CLL. This table comes from immunoSEQ multiplex PCR, and its TCRdb copy is limited to in-frame clones, with some not included. The table has roughly 97,000 clones, more than 75% seen once. The source material was PBMCs, sampled after 12 months of ibrutinib treatment. These receptors originate from a human donor with chronic lymphocytic leukemia. CDR3s include the opening cysteine and the closing phenylalanine or tryptophan. A D gene is named only where the DNA matches it firmly. A clone size is listed for some rows: how often the clone was seen (once, few, many), or a class if it is expanded.

d_gene	v_gene	len	abundance	j_gene	CDR3aa	CDR3nt
TRBD1	TRBV7-3	15	NA	TRBJ1-6	CASSLTGTDNSPLHF	TGTGCCAGCAGCTTAACTGGGACAGATAATTCACCCCTCCACTTT
NA	TRBV30	15	NA	TRBJ1-6	CAWNSLSSYNSPLHF	TGTGCCTGGAATTCTCTGAGCTCCTATAATTCACCCCTCCACTTT
NA	TRBV7-9	18	NA	TRBJ1-4	CASSLGARGRTTNEKLFF	TGTGCCAGCAGCTTAGGAGCCCGGGGACGGACAACTAATGAAAAACTGTTTTTT
NA	TRBV7-8	16	NA	TRBJ2-3	CASSLERGASTDTQYF	TGTGCCAGCAGCTTAGAAAGAGGGGCGAGCACAGATACGCAGTATTTT
NA	TRBV7-2	15	NA	TRBJ2-2	CASSLVVWARGELFF	TGTGCCAGCAGCTTGGTAGTTTGGGCAAGAGGGGAGCTGTTTTTT
NA	TRBV19	13	NA	TRBJ1-4	CASRARESEKLFF	TGTGCCAGTAGGGCCAGGGAAAGTGAAAAACTGTTTTTT
NA	TRBV30	15	NA	TRBJ1-3	CAWSFGQGTGNTIYF	TGTGCCTGGAGTTTTGGGCAGGGAACCGGAAACACCATATATTTT
NA	TRBV30	12	NA	TRBJ2-3	CAGDTDTDTQYF	TGTGCCGGGGACACGGACACAGATACGCAGTATTTT
NA	TRBV7-8	16	NA	TRBJ2-2	CASSLTGGTYTGELFF	TGTGCCAGCAGCTTAACTGGGGGGACCTACACCGGGGAGCTGTTTTTT
NA	TRBV30	17	NA	TRBJ2-6	CAWSFGTSASGANVLTF	TGTGCCTGGAGTTTTGGCACATCAGCCTCTGGGGCCAACGTCCTGACTTTC
NA	TRBV6-7	13	NA	TRBJ2-7	CASSEGEFYEQYF	TGTGCCAGCAGTGAAGGGGAGTTCTACGAGCAGTACTTC
NA	TRBV14	15	NA	TRBJ2-5	CASSQDRWGMQTQYF	TGTGCCAGCAGCCAAGATCGCTGGGGTATGCAGACCCAGTACTTC
NA	TRBV6-5	12	NA	TRBJ1-3	CASGNSGNTIYF	TGTGCCAGCGGGAACTCTGGAAACACCATATATTTT
TRBD1	TRBV7-9	13	once	TRBJ2-7	CASSLRDRGRQYF	TGTGCCAGCAGCTTAAGGGACAGGGGGCGACAGTACTTC
TRBD2	TRBV28	15	NA	TRBJ2-7	CASSPLAGGQREQYF	TGTGCCAGCAGTCCTTTAGCGGGGGGGCAGCGCGAGCAGTACTTC
NA	TRBV28	16	NA	TRBJ1-6	CASSLWDIGRESPLHF	TGTGCCAGCAGTTTATGGGACATAGGGAGGGAGTCACCCCTCCACTTT
TRBD2	TRBV5-1	15	NA	TRBJ2-3	CASTISGGVTDTQYF	TGCGCCAGCACCATTAGCGGGGGGGTCACAGATACGCAGTATTTT
NA	TRBV4-1	14	NA	TRBJ1-5	CASSQGRVHQPQHF	TGCGCCAGCAGCCAAGGCAGGGTTCATCAGCCCCAGCATTTT
NA	TRBV19	14	NA	TRBJ2-6	CASTSNSGANVLTF	TGTGCCAGTACCTCGAACTCTGGGGCCAACGTCCTGACTTTC
NA	TRBV5-1	13	NA	TRBJ1-6	CASSFNRDSPLHF	TGCGCCAGCAGCTTCAACAGGGACTCACCCCTCCACTTT
TRBD1	TRBV6-5	15	NA	TRBJ2-7	CASSSRPQGAYEQYF	TGTGCCAGCAGTTCCCGACCACAGGGGGCCTACGAGCAGTACTTC
TRBD2	TRBV5-1	17	NA	TRBJ2-3	CASSFGMGLAGASTQYF	TGCGCCAGCAGCTTCGGGATGGGACTAGCGGGGGCCAGTACGCAGTATTTT
TRBD1	TRBV7-9	15	NA	TRBJ1-1	CASSPGTGGNTEAFF	TGTGCCAGCAGCCCCGGGACAGGGGGGAACACTGAAGCTTTCTTT
NA	TRBV11-3	14	NA	TRBJ2-2	CASETIRDTGELFF	TGTGCCAGCGAGACAATACGGGACACCGGGGAGCTGTTTTTT
TRBD1	TRBV5-1	13	few	TRBJ1-2	CASREGQLNGYTF	TGCGCCAGCAGGGAGGGACAGCTCAACGGCTACACCTTC
TRBD1	TRBV7-2	16	NA	TRBJ1-5	CASSLVGQGAIQPQHF	TGTGCCAGCAGCTTAGTCGGACAGGGGGCTATTCAGCCCCAGCATTTT
NA	TRBV19	14	few	TRBJ1-1	CASSSRARDTEAFF	TGTGCCAGTAGTTCCCGCGCCCGGGACACTGAAGCTTTCTTT
NA	TRBV9	14	many	TRBJ1-2	CASSVGMGSYGYTF	TGTGCCAGCAGCGTAGGGATGGGGTCCTATGGCTACACCTTC
TRBD1	TRBV19	17	NA	TRBJ1-2	CASSIPGTGKNSYGYTF	TGTGCCAGTAGTATACCTGGGACAGGGAAAAACTCCTATGGCTACACCTTC
NA	TRBV5-1	14	NA	TRBJ1-1	CASSLAIQDTEAFF	TGCGCCAGCAGCTTGGCCATACAGGACACTGAAGCTTTCTTT
NA	TRBV5-4	13	once	TRBJ1-2	CASSGLSMRGYTF	TGTGCCAGCAGCGGGCTGAGCATGAGAGGCTACACCTTC
TRBD1	TRBV2	13	once	TRBJ1-4	CASKTGPNEKLFF	TGTGCCAGTAAGACAGGGCCTAATGAAAAACTGTTTTTT
TRBD2	TRBV12-5	17	NA	TRBJ2-7	CASGPTRGGGGSYEQYF	TGTGCTAGTGGTCCGACTCGGGGTGGCGGGGGGTCCTACGAGCAGTACTTC
NA	TRBV2	12	NA	TRBJ2-3	CASRERGYTQYF	TGTGCCAGCAGGGAACGGGGCTATACGCAGTATTTT
NA	TRBV7-6	15	once	TRBJ1-2	CASSSDTRSTNGYTF	TGTGCCAGCAGCTCCGACACGCGGTCCACTAATGGCTACACCTTC
NA	TRBV10-3	17	NA	TRBJ2-6	CAITEVPLGSGANVLTF	TGTGCCATTACCGAGGTCCCGCTGGGCTCTGGGGCCAACGTCCTGACTTTC
TRBD1	TRBV19	15	NA	TRBJ2-6	CASTPGGSGANVLTF	TGTGCCAGTACCCCAGGGGGCTCTGGGGCCAACGTCCTGACTTTC
NA	TRBV5-6	15	NA	TRBJ1-6	CASSRRTVNNSPLHF	TGTGCCAGCAGCCGTAGAACAGTTAATAATTCACCCCTCCACTTT
NA	TRBV5-1	13	NA	TRBJ1-6	CASSLDWEKPLHF	TGCGCCAGCAGCTTGGACTGGGAAAAACCCCTCCACTTT
NA	TRBV18	16	NA	TRBJ2-7	CASSPLGAGSSYEQYF	TGTGCCAGCTCACCACTTGGGGCTGGTAGCTCCTACGAGCAGTACTTC
TRBD1	TRBV4-3	15	NA	TRBJ1-1	CASSQDRSGGTEAFF	TGCGCCAGCAGCCAAGATCGGTCAGGGGGCACTGAAGCTTTCTTT
TRBD2	TRBV9	16	NA	TRBJ2-5	CASSVGAGGSQETQYF	TGTGCCAGCAGCGTAGGAGCGGGGGGCTCCCAAGAGACCCAGTACTTC
NA	TRBV6-1	13	few	TRBJ1-2	CASTLTEDYGYTF	TGTGCCAGCACCCTAACTGAAGACTATGGCTACACCTTC
NA	TRBV2	14	NA	TRBJ1-5	CASSETHGNQPQHF	TGTGCCAGCAGTGAAACACACGGGAATCAGCCCCAGCATTTT
NA	TRBV5-1	15	NA	TRBJ2-7	CASSFLRGLNYEQYF	TGCGCCAGCAGCTTTTTAAGGGGCCTCAACTACGAGCAGTACTTC
TRBD1	TRBV5-1	15	NA	TRBJ2-2	CASSFGTVRGGELFF	TGCGCCAGCAGCTTTGGGACAGTCCGAGGCGGGGAGCTGTTTTTT
NA	TRBV18	15	NA	TRBJ1-6	CASSPFQEGNSPLHF	TGTGCCAGCTCACCTTTCCAGGAGGGGAATTCACCCCTCCACTTT
TRBD2	TRBV28	16	once	TRBJ2-1	CASMGLAGGLKDEQFF	TGTGCCAGCATGGGTTTAGCGGGGGGGCTTAAGGATGAGCAGTTCTTC
NA	TRBV4-2	16	NA	TRBJ2-2	CASSQRSGGASGELFF	TGTGCCAGCAGCCAACGCTCGGGGGGCGCATCCGGGGAGCTGTTTTTT
NA	TRBV5-6	14	NA	TRBJ1-2	CASSLPGTNYGYTF	TGTGCCAGCAGCTTGCCCGGGACCAACTATGGCTACACCTTC
NA	TRBV19	18	NA	TRBJ2-7	CASSIGATRGAGSYEQYF	TGTGCCAGTAGTATAGGAGCAACGAGGGGAGCCGGCTCCTACGAGCAGTACTTC
TRBD1	TRBV27	17	once	TRBJ1-2	CASSLSPVVGGLYGYTF	TGTGCCAGCAGTTTAAGCCCAGTCGTAGGGGGCCTCTATGGCTACACCTTC
NA	TRBV5-4	13	NA	TRBJ1-1	CASSEGWDTEAFF	TGTGCCAGCAGCGAGGGATGGGACACTGAAGCTTTCTTT
NA	TRBV28	16	once	TRBJ2-1	CASSLGGAQMYNEQFF	TGTGCCAGCAGCCTTGGAGGGGCACAGATGTACAATGAGCAGTTCTTC
NA	TRBV29-1	12	few	TRBJ2-7	CSVRTASYEQYF	TGCAGCGTCCGGACAGCCTCCTACGAGCAGTACTTC